These 18 T cell receptor beta chains came from one sample sequenced in a study of blood T cell repertoires in COVID-19 (dated by TCRdb to 2018 to 2021). The library was generated by the immunoSEQ multiplex PCR assay. This immuneACCESS table, as held by TCRdb, lists in-frame sequences with V and J called but not all clones. Of the missing ones, under half trace to an unresolved V gene in checked studies; the others have no known cause. In this sample the table shows 310,000 or so clones, more than 75% of which occur a single time. More than 9% of the sample goes to the ten largest clones. The sequencing input was PBMCs or T cells enriched from blood (not recorded which). The source of these receptors is a woman between 18 and 29 years old who had recovered from COVID-19.

The chain has TRBV30 and TRBJ2-7; a weak D match, TRBD1 (6 bases). The CDR3 extends over 15 amino acids. V gave up 2 bases and J gave up 2 bases, with 16 bases separating them. The germline V gene encodes CDR1 GTSNPN and CDR2 SVGIG (reference sequence). The CDR3 spells CAWSSKQGLAYEQYF. CDR3 bases: TGTGCCTGGAGTTCCAAACAGGGATTGGCCTACGAGCAGTACTTC. Together with reference TRBV30 and TRBJ2-7, the CDR3 gives the full variable domain: SQTIHQWPATLVQPVGSPLSLECTVEGTSNPNLYWYRQAAGRGLQLLFYSVGIGQISSEVPQNLSASRPQDRQFILSSKKLLLSDSGFYLCAWSSKQGLAYEQYFGPGTRLTVT.

Comment on this clone: Other DNA variants within this sample encode the same CDR3. This chain joins TRBV19 and TRBJ2-1; possible D gene TRBD2, 6 bases. The V end lost 0 bases, the J end lost 0 bases, and 12 bases lay between the germline ends. Germline assignment: CDR1 LNHDA and CDR2 SQIVND (reference sequence). There are 17 residues in the CDR3. CDR3 in amino acids: CASSIDGGMGSYNEQFF. The CDR3 bases are TGTGCCAGTAGTATAGATGGGGGGATGGGCTCCTACAATGAGCAGTTCTTC.

In this sample, this clone turned up once. This sequence joins TRBV7-9 and TRBJ2-1; 13 bases agree with TRBD2. This CDR3 comprises 16 residues. V shed 5 bases and J 5 bases; nucleotides not matched to a gene: 6. Germline CDR1 reads SEHNR; CDR2 reads FQNEAQ (reference sequence). Written as DNA, the CDR3 is TGTGCCAGCAGCCCGGGACTAGCGGGATCCCACAATGAGCAGTTCTTC. Its protein is CASSPGLAGSHNEQFF.

The chain has TRBV27 and TRBJ1-1; D is possibly TRBD1 (6 bases). The germline V and J ends were trimmed by 7 bases and 2 bases, with 20 bases remaining between them. CDR1 is MNHEY, CDR2 SMNVEV, per germline (reference sequence). The CDR3 is 16 residues long. CDR3 loop: CASIPSGADRNTEAFF. DNA of the CDR3: TGTGCCAGCATACCCTCAGGGGCTGACCGCAACACTGAAGCTTTCTTT.

This sequence joins TRBV5-1 and TRBJ1-2; 8 bases fit TRBD1. In germline, CDR1 is SGHRS, CDR2 YFSETQ. With V trimmed by 3 bases and J by 2 bases, 3 bases remained unmatched. CDR3 size: 14 residues. The CDR3 bases are TGCGCCAGCAGCTCGACAGGGGAGAACTATGGCTACACCTTC. Translating gives CASSSTGENYGYTF.

This chain connects TRBV5-4 to TRBJ2-4, with a possible D match to TRBD2 (5 bases). CDR1 SGHNT and CDR2 YYREEE come from the germline V gene (reference sequence). The V and J ends lost 0 bases and 6 bases respectively, with 13 bases between them. This CDR3 has 15 amino acids. The DNA for the CDR3 is TGTGCCAGCAGCTTGGATAGGACTCCACTAAACATTCAGTACTTC. Protein: CASSLDRTPLNIQYF.

The chain employs TRBV6-5 and TRBJ1-3; the match to TRBD1 covers 7 bases. V dropped 5 bases and J dropped 0; count of bases not matched to a gene: 4. Germline V gives CDR1 MNHEY, CDR2 SVGAGI. The CDR3 runs 15 residues. The CDR3 is CASSLTGDSGNTIYF. The CDR3 coding sequence is TGTGCCAGCAGTCTTACAGGGGACTCTGGAAACACCATATATTTT.

J is TRBJ2-2 and V is TRBV18; perhaps TRBD2 as D (6 bases). This CDR3 is 16 amino acids long. The V end lost 0 bases, the J end lost 4 bases, and 12 bases lay between the germline ends. Germline values: CDR1 KGHSH, CDR2 LQKENI. The CDR3 region is CASSPPSLGGTGELFF. CDR3 bases: TGTGCCAGCTCACCACCGAGCTTGGGGGGCACCGGGGAGCTGTTTTTT.

The V and J genes are TRBV5-4 and TRBJ2-1; D unclear. V lost 7 bases and J lost 5, with 19 bases in between. CDR1 is SGHNT, CDR2 YYREEE, per germline (reference sequence). This CDR3 region has 15 residues. The CDR3 sequence is CASQLAAISDNEQFF. CDR3 DNA: TGTGCCAGCCAGCTTGCAGCGATTTCTGACAATGAGCAGTTCTTC.

This chain connects TRBV4-1 to TRBJ1-4; tentatively, D is TRBD1 (6 bases). The CDR3 has 15 amino acids. CDR1 is MGHRA and CDR2 is YSYEKL in the germline V gene. The ends were cut back, 4 bases at V and 6 bases at J, with 15 bases in the middle. DNA of the CDR3: TGCGCCAGCAGCCCCGGAGGACAGCCTGATGAAAAACTGTTTTTT. Its translation is CASSPGGQPDEKLFF.

CDR3 region: CASRLAVGNEQFF. CDR3 DNA sequence: TGTGCCAGCAGACTAGCGGTTGGCAATGAGCAGTTCTTC. This chain connects TRBV12-3 or TRBV12-4 to TRBJ2-1; 8 bases are shared with TRBD2. The CDR3 consists of 13 residues. J was trimmed by 6 bases and V by 6 bases; bases with no gene match: 4.

The gene calls are TRBV6-5 and TRBJ2-6, with D perhaps matching TRBD2 (6 bases). V was shortened by 2 bases and J by 5 bases, with 7 bases between the two germline ends. This CDR3 region has 14 residues. Germline V gene data show CDR1 as MNHEY and CDR2 as SVGAGI. The CDR3 DNA is TGTGCCAGCAGTTACGGCGGGAGGGCCAACGTCCTGACTTTC. This sequence encodes CASSYGGRANVLTF.

This chain uses TRBV14 with TRBJ1-1; D is ambiguous. The CDR3 is 14 amino acids. Germline-derived CDR1 and CDR2 are SGHDN and FVKESK. The V end lost 0 bases, the J end lost 5 bases, and 10 bases lay between the germline ends. The CDR3 region is CASSQEEDGTEAFF. The CDR3 DNA reads TGTGCCAGCAGCCAAGAGGAGGATGGAACTGAAGCTTTCTTT. Together with reference TRBV14 and TRBJ1-1, the CDR3 gives the full variable domain: EAGVTQFPSHSVIEKGQTVTLRCDPISGHDNLYWYRRVMGKEIKFLLHFVKESKQDESGMPNNRFLAERTGGTYSTLKVQPAELEDSGVYFCASSQEEDGTEAFFGQGTRLTVV.

The table lists this clone with a few counts. The rearrangement joins TRBV6-5 to TRBJ2-7, with 9 bases that match TRBD1. The germline V gene has CDR1 MNHEY and CDR2 SVGAGI. The CDR3 is 14 residues long. Trimming at V came to 10 bases and at J to 0 bases, leaving 7 bases not matched to a gene. The CDR3 loop is CATYGDRDSYEQYF. CDR3 sequence (DNA): TGTGCCACCTACGGGGACAGGGACTCCTACGAGCAGTACTTC.

The chain couples TRBV7-6 to TRBJ2-7, with 9 bases identical to TRBD1. V shed 5 bases and J 3 bases; nucleotides not matched to a gene: 8. This CDR3 spans 15 amino acids. Germline V CDR1 and CDR2: SGHVS, FNYEAQ. The DNA of the CDR3 is TGTGCCAGCAGCAGTATGGGACAGGGTGACTACGAGCAGTACTTC. This gives the protein CASSSMGQGDYEQYF.

V usage is TRBV14 and J usage is TRBJ2-1; 8 bases align to TRBD2. V lost 5 bases to trimming and J lost 6 bases; unmatched junction nucleotides: 9. CDR1 and CDR2 (germline): SGHDN, FVKESK. The CDR3 runs to 15 residues. The CDR3 reads CASSNPGLVINEQFF. DNA of the CDR3: TGTGCCAGCAGCAACCCGGGACTAGTAATCAATGAGCAGTTCTTC.

This rearrangement joins TRBV28 to TRBJ1-2, with 10 bases aligning to TRBD1. The germline CDR1 and CDR2 sequences are MDHEN and SYDVKM. The CDR3 extends over 13 amino acids. J was trimmed by 8 bases and V by 5 bases; bases with no gene match: 5. CDR3 loop: CASSPTGGEGYTF. The CDR3 DNA is TGTGCCAGCAGTCCGACAGGGGGCGAGGGCTACACCTTC.

The rearrangement joins TRBV5-1 to TRBJ1-2; D may be TRBD1 (6 bases). The CDR3 consists of 17 residues. V was cut by 0 bases and J by 8 bases, with 23 bases left in between. Per the germline V gene, CDR1 is SGHRS and CDR2 is YFSETQ. CDR3 loop: CASSLASPLTGSSGYTF. The CDR3 nucleotides read TGCGCCAGCAGCTTGGCTTCTCCCCTGACAGGTTCTTCCGGCTACACCTTC. Based on the CDR3 plus reference TRBV5-1 and TRBJ1-2, the full variable domain is KAGVTQTPRYLIKTRGQQVTLSCSPISGHRSVSWYQQTPGQGLQFLFEYFSETQRNKGNFPGRFSGRQFSNSRSEMNVSTLELGDSALYLCASSLASPLTGSSGYTFGSGTRLTVV.